This T cell receptor beta chain was documented in a study of T cell repertoires in cytomegalovirus infection (dated by TCRdb to between 2018 and 2021). Concerning the study at large: The peptide stimulations were aimed at well-studied HLA-B-restricted epitopes as well as recently identified HLA-C-restricted CMV epitopes, whose presentation resists viral immunomodulation. Because public TCR beta signatures pointed to carriage of CMV infection together with the matching HLA type, the HLA type of each donor mattered for the analysis. Summary of the overall study and its limitations: The ex vivo response was dominated by HLA-C-restricted CMV-specific TCR beta clonotypes, which also provided the single most frequent clonotype in two of eight donors. Carriers of CMV infection plus the relevant HLA type were discriminated by the cumulative frequency of public TCR beta family members in the study cohort and in an independent 352-donor cohort.

The sample's treatment or condition, from its label and the paper: in vitro stimulation with specific CMV peptide epitopes to enrich CMV-specific T cells. For this clonotype: It lacks a known antigen. The input lacks base qualities; no much larger clone sits a single base away.

TCRdb shows the sequencer as Illumina HiSeq 1500. TCRdb trimmed public reads at Q25 via fastp, called clones via MiXCR and kept in-frame beta chains. Duplicate CDR3 protein sequences are folded into a single record with the most common DNA and genes. The sample data list about half a million distinct CDR3 sequences, and roughly 46% of these were observed just once. The ten largest account for 40% to 50% of the sample. This sequence originates from a human donor in good health (CMV status not recorded). Some clones in this sample may be carry-over from other donors' samples. The sample was cultured PBMCs, taken from culture after CMV antigen stimulation.

CDR3 protein: CASSDRDRVSQPQHF. The sequenced DNA: TGTGCCAGCTCGGATCGGGACAGGGTTAGTCAGCCCCAGCATTTT. In this chain, TRBV6-6 is recombined with TRBJ1-5; the central 9 bases match TRBD1. CDR1 MNHNY and CDR2 SVGAGI were looked up in the germline V gene (reference sequence). Compared with germline, V lacks 8 bases and J lacks 6 bases; bases without a gene match: 11. The CDR3 measures 15 amino acids from cysteine to phenylalanine. Only CDR3 DNA is held: 45 bases, read in frame from base 1.